The rows below give T cell receptor beta chains drawn from one sample of a study of Ad26.COV2.S vaccination and SARS-CoV-2 variants. The protocol was immunoSEQ multiplex PCR, while the TCRdb copy is restricted to in-frame clones and leaves out a portion. The sample holds around 100,000 clones, more than 65% seen once. The source was peripheral blood, collected after recovery from COVID-19. These receptors were collected from a human donor who had recovered from COVID-19. CDR3s include the opening cysteine and the closing phenylalanine or tryptophan. D genes are given only for firm matches. The size of a clone is reported for some rows only, either as once, few or many, or as a class for expanded clones.

clone_size	v_call	j_call	d_call	cdr3_nt	cdr3_aa
NA	TRBV7-9	TRBJ1-2	TRBD1	TGTGCCAGCAACGGACAGGGCTATGGCTACACCTTC	CASNGQGYGYTF
NA	TRBV19	TRBJ1-1	NA	TGTGCCAGTAGCCCGAGACAGACTGAAGCTTTCTTT	CASSPRQTEAFF
NA	TRBV9	TRBJ2-1	TRBD2	TGTGCCAGCAGCCCGTTGGCGGCGGGAGGAGGTAATGAGCAGTTCTTC	CASSPLAAGGGNEQFF
NA	TRBV12-5	TRBJ1-6	NA	TGTGCTAGTGGTTTGGTATCTGGAAGGGTCGGGGCCTATAATTCACCCCTCCACTTT	CASGLVSGRVGAYNSPLHF
once	TRBV21-1	TRBJ2-3	NA	TGTGCCAGCAGCAAAGAGGGGGCCCCAGATACGCAGTATTTT	CASSKEGAPDTQYF
NA	TRBV7-3	TRBJ2-7	TRBD1	TGTGCCAGCAGCCGCGGGACAGGCTACGAGCAGTACTTC	CASSRGTGYEQYF
NA	TRBV29-1	TRBJ2-7	NA	TGCAGCGTTACCTACACAGGGCCGTATGAGCAGTACTTC	CSVTYTGPYEQYF
NA	TRBV19	TRBJ2-7	NA	TGTGCCAGTAGTATGGGAACAGAGTACGAGCAGTACTTC	CASSMGTEYEQYF
few	TRBV28	TRBJ1-5	TRBD1	TGTGCCAGCAGCGAGACAGGGGCCAATCAGCCCCAGCATTTT	CASSETGANQPQHF
NA	TRBV27	TRBJ2-4	TRBD2	TGTGCCAGCAGTCCAACCGGGACTAGGTTTCAGTACTTC	CASSPTGTRFQYF
NA	TRBV12-3/TRBV12-4	TRBJ1-4	NA	TGTGCCAGCAGTTTAATCGGAAAACTGTTTTTT	CASSLIGKLFF
NA	TRBV6-4	TRBJ2-2	NA	TGTGCCAGCAGCCCTACTATGGGGGGCACGAACACCGGGGAGCTGTTTTTT	CASSPTMGGTNTGELFF
NA	TRBV7-9	TRBJ2-3	TRBD2	TGTGCCAGCAGCTTTTACGTCGGGGGGGGCACAGATACGCAGTATTTT	CASSFYVGGGTDTQYF
NA	TRBV27	TRBJ1-1	TRBD1	TGTGCCAGCAGCGCCGGACAGGGAGAACCTGAAGCTTTCTTT	CASSAGQGEPEAFF
NA	TRBV7-3	TRBJ2-2	NA	TGTGCCAGCTCCCAAGTCCCCCAGACTCGCTCCCCGAACACCGGGGAGCTGTTTTTT	CASSQVPQTRSPNTGELFF
NA	TRBV3-1/TRBV3-2	TRBJ2-1	TRBD1	TGTGCCAGCAGCCGTGGGACAGGGCCTAATGAGCAGTTCTTC	CASSRGTGPNEQFF
NA	TRBV20-1	TRBJ1-1	NA	TGCAGTGCTAGTTTGAGGATCACTGAAGCTTTCTTT	CSASLRITEAFF
few	TRBV4-2	TRBJ1-6	NA	TGTGCCAGCAGCCACCCGGCCCGGGATTCACCCCTCCACTTT	CASSHPARDSPLHF
NA	TRBV24-1	TRBJ1-2	NA	TGTGCCACCAGTGATCCCGCAGGGGAGGACTATGGCTACACCTTC	CATSDPAGEDYGYTF
NA	TRBV9	TRBJ2-2	NA	TGTGCCAGCAGCCTCGTGGTGGTCGGGGAGCTGTTTTTT	CASSLVVVGELFF
NA	TRBV28	TRBJ1-5	TRBD1	TGTGCCAGCAGTTTGGCAGGGGGAGGTCAGCCCCAGCATTTT	CASSLAGGGQPQHF
NA	TRBV7-9	TRBJ2-7	NA	TGTGCCAGCAGCTTACAGGGACCGAGGTCCTACGAGCAGTACTTC	CASSLQGPRSYEQYF
NA	TRBV24-1	TRBJ2-3	NA	TGTGCCACCAGTGATTTAAGAGATACGCAGTATTTT	CATSDLRDTQYF
NA	TRBV25-1	TRBJ2-1	TRBD1	TGTGCCAGCAGTGAACCGGGACAGCTTAGGAATGAGCAGTTCTTC	CASSEPGQLRNEQFF
once	TRBV25-1	TRBJ2-1	NA	TGTGCCAGCAGTCCGGGGGACAGTTCCTACAATGAGCAGTTCTTC	CASSPGDSSYNEQFF
NA	TRBV4-3	TRBJ1-5	NA	TGCGCCAGCAGCCAAGATCAGGGGACGGGCCAGCCCCAGCATTTT	CASSQDQGTGQPQHF
few	TRBV20-1	TRBJ2-5	TRBD2	TGCAGTGCTAGTCCTAGCGGGGTCCAAGAGACCCAGTACTTC	CSASPSGVQETQYF
NA	TRBV24-1	TRBJ2-1	NA	TGTGCCACCAGATCCCAGGGGCGCGATGAGCAGTTCTTC	CATRSQGRDEQFF
once	TRBV5-4	TRBJ1-4	NA	TGTGCCAGCAGCTTCGGTCTTTCGGATGGGATCAATAATGAAAAACTGTTTTTT	CASSFGLSDGINNEKLFF
NA	TRBV15	TRBJ2-7	TRBD2	TGTGCCACCAGCAGAGATGGCGGGAGGTTCTCCTACGAGCAGTACTTC	CATSRDGGRFSYEQYF
NA	TRBV9	TRBJ1-2	TRBD1	TGTGCCAGCAGCGGAGACAGGGGCGTATCATCCCGTGGCTACACCTTC	CASSGDRGVSSRGYTF
NA	TRBV12-5	TRBJ1-1	TRBD1	TGTGCTAGTGCCCGGGACAGGGGTGCTGAAGCTTTCTTT	CASARDRGAEAFF
few	TRBV5-1	TRBJ2-5	TRBD2	TGCGCCAGCAGGACTAGCGGGAGGGGTGAGACCCAGTACTTC	CASRTSGRGETQYF
NA	TRBV28	TRBJ1-2	NA	TGTGCCAGCAGTTTAGCTGGGACGGGCTATGGCTACACCTTC	CASSLAGTGYGYTF
NA	TRBV19	TRBJ1-1	NA	TGTGCCGTCCAGGGTTTGAGGACTGAAGCTTTCTTT	CAVQGLRTEAFF
once	TRBV4-2	TRBJ1-6	NA	TGTGCCAGCAGCCGCGAGGCTGGCCAGGGTAATTCACCCCTCCACTTT	CASSREAGQGNSPLHF
NA	TRBV9	TRBJ2-1	NA	TGTGCCAGCAGCGTAAGCGGTTCCTACAATGAGCAGTTCTTC	CASSVSGSYNEQFF
NA	TRBV7-9	TRBJ2-3	NA	TGTGCCAGCAGCACAGGGAGGGTCACAGATACGCAGTATTTT	CASSTGRVTDTQYF
NA	TRBV5-1	TRBJ2-3	NA	TGCGCCAGCAGCTTGGGAGCCACAGATACGCAGTATTTT	CASSLGATDTQYF
NA	TRBV7-2	TRBJ1-2	NA	TGTGCCAGCAGCTTAGGCCTTCTTACCTTCCGGTATGGCTACACCTTC	CASSLGLLTFRYGYTF
NA	TRBV14	TRBJ1-2	TRBD1	TGTGCCAGCAGCCTACTGACAGGGCCGAACTATGGCTACACCTTC	CASSLLTGPNYGYTF
many	TRBV11-2	TRBJ1-2	NA	TGTGCCAGCAGCTTATCAGATAACTATGGCTACACCTTC	CASSLSDNYGYTF
NA	TRBV4-1	TRBJ2-5	TRBD2	TGCGCCAGCAGCCAGGGACTAGACCAAGAGACCCAGTACTTC	CASSQGLDQETQYF
few	TRBV19	TRBJ2-2	NA	TGTGCCAGTAGTATAGCACGGAACACCGGGGAGCTGTTTTTT	CASSIARNTGELFF
NA	TRBV15	TRBJ2-7	NA	TGTGCCACCAGCAGAGATGGGGTGAGGACGGGGAACCTTCTCAACGAGCAGTACTTC	CATSRDGVRTGNLLNEQYF
NA	TRBV29-1	TRBJ1-3	NA	TGCAGCGTTGAAGATCTTTCGAGGTCTAACTCTGGAAACACCATATATTTT	CSVEDLSRSNSGNTIYF
NA	TRBV5-1	TRBJ2-5	TRBD2	TGCGCCAGCAGCTTGGTTCTTGGGACTAGCGGGAGTACTGAGACCCAGTACTTC	CASSLVLGTSGSTETQYF
NA	TRBV29-1	TRBJ1-1	NA	TGCAGCGTCCGAGGTGGGGGAGCGAACACTGAAGCTTTCTTT	CSVRGGGANTEAFF
once	TRBV4-3	TRBJ1-1	NA	TGCGCCAGCAGCCAAGTGCACGTAGGGGACACTGAAGCTTTCTTT	CASSQVHVGDTEAFF
once	TRBV24-1	TRBJ2-7	TRBD1	TGTGCCACCAGTGATTTGCAAGGGACAGGGAAATACGAGCAGTACTTC	CATSDLQGTGKYEQYF
NA	TRBV5-1	TRBJ2-1	TRBD2	TGCGCCAGCAGCTTGACTAGCGGGGACTACTCCTACAATGAGCAGTTCTTC	CASSLTSGDYSYNEQFF
NA	TRBV19	TRBJ2-7	NA	TGTGCCAGCCGGGGGTCTTCCTACGAGCAGTACTTC	CASRGSSYEQYF
many	TRBV18	TRBJ1-1	NA	TGTGCCAGCTCACGTTCCGGGACAAAAAACACTGAAGCTTTCTTT	CASSRSGTKNTEAFF
NA	TRBV5-5	TRBJ2-7	NA	TGTGCCAGCAGCTCGGCCTACGAGCAGTACTTC	CASSSAYEQYF